Listed below are T cell receptor beta chains from one sample, sequenced in a study of blood T cell repertoires in COVID-19. Repertoires were generated with immunoSEQ multiplex PCR, while TCRdb's copy carries only in-frame clones and drops some. There are roughly 500,000 clones in the sample; approximately 87% occur only once, and approximately 2% lies in the top ten. The specimen sequenced was PBMCs or T cells enriched from blood (not recorded which). Source of these receptors: a woman in her forties who had recovered from COVID-19. CDR3s include the opening cysteine and the closing phenylalanine or tryptophan. Each record gives: clone size, V gene, J gene, CDR3 length, D gene, CDR3 DNA, CDR3 protein. The D gene is left open where the match is weak. Rows give clone size only sometimes, using once, few, many, or a class for an expanded clone.

abundance: once; v_gene: TRBV21-1; j_gene: TRBJ2-1; len: 20; d_gene: NA; CDR3nt: TGTGCCAGCAGCAAACCCCGGGACAGGGCAATCGTCGAAGCCTACAATGAGCAGTTCTTC; CDR3aa: CASSKPRDRAIVEAYNEQFF
abundance: NA; v_gene: TRBV10-3; j_gene: TRBJ1-2; len: 13; d_gene: NA; CDR3nt: TGTGCCATCAGCGCAGGACTCTACTATGGCTACACCTTC; CDR3aa: CAISAGLYYGYTF
abundance: once; v_gene: TRBV5-1; j_gene: TRBJ1-1; len: 15; d_gene: NA; CDR3nt: TGCGCCAGCAGCTTCAGCCCGGGTGGATATACTGAAGCTTTCTTT; CDR3aa: CASSFSPGGYTEAFF
abundance: NA; v_gene: TRBV4-2; j_gene: TRBJ2-7; len: 14; d_gene: NA; CDR3nt: TGTGCCAGCAGCCCGTTAGAGGGATCCTACGAGCAGTACTTC; CDR3aa: CASSPLEGSYEQYF
abundance: few; v_gene: TRBV4-3; j_gene: TRBJ1-2; len: 14; d_gene: TRBD1; CDR3nt: TGCGCCAGCAGCCAGGGGACAGGAGACTATGGCTACACCTTC; CDR3aa: CASSQGTGDYGYTF
abundance: NA; v_gene: TRBV24-1; j_gene: TRBJ2-1; len: 14; d_gene: TRBD1; CDR3nt: TGTGCCACCAGCGAGACAGGGGGCAAGTTTGAGCAGTTCTTC; CDR3aa: CATSETGGKFEQFF
abundance: NA; v_gene: TRBV27; j_gene: TRBJ2-2; len: 13; d_gene: NA; CDR3nt: TGTGCCAGCGGTTACAGGGACACCGGGGAGCTGTTTTTT; CDR3aa: CASGYRDTGELFF
abundance: NA; v_gene: TRBV10-3; j_gene: TRBJ1-5; len: 13; d_gene: NA; CDR3nt: TGTGCCATCGCGGGGGCCCTCAGGCAGCCCCAGCATTTT; CDR3aa: CAIAGALRQPQHF
abundance: NA; v_gene: TRBV5-6; j_gene: TRBJ1-4; len: 15; d_gene: NA; CDR3nt: TGTGCCAGCAGCTTTTGGTCCAGGGAAAATGAAAAACTGTTTTTT; CDR3aa: CASSFWSRENEKLFF
abundance: NA; v_gene: TRBV19; j_gene: TRBJ1-2; len: 16; d_gene: NA; CDR3nt: TGTGCCAGTAGAACTCTGGGGGGGGCTTTTATCTATGGCTACACCTTC; CDR3aa: CASRTLGGAFIYGYTF